This TCR beta chain is drawn from a study of CD8+CD57+ T cells in acquired aplastic anemia. Study-wide context: The study obtained approximately 11 million reads on average for CD4+ cells from healthy donors.

Regarding the study as a whole: Patients versus controls showed no significant CD8+ Simpson's diversity difference.

This clonotype was detected a few times. The antigen remains unidentified. Genomic DNA served as template for TCR beta VDJ and CDR3 profiling. MiXCR, applied by TCRdb to the reads, yields one record per CDR3 protein. The table shows 33,000 or so distinct CDR3 sequences, with more than 75% occurring only once. The CDR3 length is 14 residues. The V and J ends lost 6 bases and 3 bases respectively, with 14 bases between them. Germline values: CDR1 SEHNR, CDR2 FQNEAQ (reference sequence). The chain has TRBV7-9 and TRBJ1-2; D gene ambiguous. The sample taken for sequencing was sorted CD4+, CD8+, or CD8+CD57+ T cells (not recorded which) from PBMCs. The sequence was collected from a human donor in good health, serving as a control. The DNA for the CDR3 is TGTGCCAGCAGTTACTCGGGAGCGGACTATGGCTACACCTTC. Protein sequence: CASSYSGADYGYTF.